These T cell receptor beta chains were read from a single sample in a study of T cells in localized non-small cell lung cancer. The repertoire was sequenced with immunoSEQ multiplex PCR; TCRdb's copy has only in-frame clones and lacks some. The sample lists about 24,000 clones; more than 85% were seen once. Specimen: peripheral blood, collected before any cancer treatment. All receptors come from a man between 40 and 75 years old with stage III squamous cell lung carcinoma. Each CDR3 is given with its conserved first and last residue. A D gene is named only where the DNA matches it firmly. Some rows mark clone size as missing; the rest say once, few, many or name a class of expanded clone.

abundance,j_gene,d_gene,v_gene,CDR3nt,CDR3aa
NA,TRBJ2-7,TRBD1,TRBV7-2,TGTGCCAGCAGCGGCACGACAGGGCCTTACGAGCAGTACTTC,CASSGTTGPYEQYF
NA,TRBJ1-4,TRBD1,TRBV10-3,TGTGCCATCAGCCGGGACAGGGGAACTAATGAAAAACTGTTTTTT,CAISRDRGTNEKLFF
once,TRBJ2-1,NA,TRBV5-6,TGTGCCAGCCCAACACCCGGGAGCCCGCGGAATGCGCAGTTCTTC,CASPTPGSPRNAQFF
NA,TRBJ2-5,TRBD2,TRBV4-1,TGCGCCAGCAGCCAAGGCGGGAGGGGGGAGACCCAGTACTTC,CASSQGGRGETQYF
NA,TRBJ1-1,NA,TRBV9,TGTGCCAGCAGCCCCCAGGACGGTGCTACTGAAGCTTTCTTT,CASSPQDGATEAFF
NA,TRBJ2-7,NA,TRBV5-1,TGCGCCAGCAGCTCCGGGACCCCTGAGCACGAGCAGTACTTC,CASSSGTPEHEQYF
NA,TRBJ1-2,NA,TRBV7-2,TGTGCCAGCAGCTCGTACACCGCCGCGGGCTACACCTTC,CASSSYTAAGYTF
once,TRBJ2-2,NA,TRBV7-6,TGTGCCAGCAGCGCCCGCCGGGACGGGAACACCGGGGAGCTGTTTTTT,CASSARRDGNTGELFF
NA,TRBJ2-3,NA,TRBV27,TGTGCCAGCAGTCTCCTATCAGGGTACGCTAGCACAGATACGCAGTATTTT,CASSLLSGYASTDTQYF
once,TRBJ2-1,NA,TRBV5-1,TGCGCCAGCAGCTTTCTACCCCCGACGACCTACAATGAGCAGTTCTTC,CASSFLPPTTYNEQFF
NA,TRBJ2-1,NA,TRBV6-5,TGTGCCAGCTCTAGCGTGGGCAATGAGCAGTTCTTC,CASSSVGNEQFF
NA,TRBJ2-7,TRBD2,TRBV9,TGTGCCAGCAGCCCCCGGCGTAATCGCGGGAGCTCCTACGAGCAGTACTTC,CASSPRRNRGSSYEQYF
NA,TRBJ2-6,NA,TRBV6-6,TGTGCCAGCAGCCGGACAGCGTCTGGGGCCAACGTCCTGACTTTC,CASSRTASGANVLTF
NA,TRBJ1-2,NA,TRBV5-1,TGCGCCAGCAGCTTGATAGGTTCTTCTAACTATGGCTACACCTTC,CASSLIGSSNYGYTF
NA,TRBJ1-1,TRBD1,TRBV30,TGTGCCTGGACCCCCGACAGGGGGGGGCACACTGAAGCTTTCTTT,CAWTPDRGGHTEAFF
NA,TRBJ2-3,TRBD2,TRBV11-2,TGTGCCAGCAGTCCAGGTAGCGGGAATACAGATACGCAGTATTTT,CASSPGSGNTDTQYF
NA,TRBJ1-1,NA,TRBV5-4,TGTGCCAGCAGCCCAGACAGTTACACTGAAGCTTTCTTT,CASSPDSYTEAFF
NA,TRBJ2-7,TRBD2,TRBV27,TGTGCCAGCAGTCCCGGACTAGCGGGCGCCTACGAGCAGTACTTC,CASSPGLAGAYEQYF
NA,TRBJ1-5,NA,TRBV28,TGTGCCAGCAGTTTCTTGCGGTTTTATAGCAATCAGCCCCAGCATTTT,CASSFLRFYSNQPQHF
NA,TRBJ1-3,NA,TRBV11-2,TGTGCCAGCAGCTTTACTGGAAACACCATATATTTT,CASSFTGNTIYF
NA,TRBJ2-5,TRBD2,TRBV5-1,TGCGCCAGCAGCGAGGGGGCTAGCGGGGGACCGGAGACCCAGTACTTC,CASSEGASGGPETQYF
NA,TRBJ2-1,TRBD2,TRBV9,TGTGCCAGCAGCCCCGGGGGAGCGGGAGGGAGTAATGAGCAGTTCTTC,CASSPGGAGGSNEQFF
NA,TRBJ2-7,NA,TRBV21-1,TGTGCCAGCGAAAAAGGGTTTCCCTACGAGCAGTACTTC,CASEKGFPYEQYF
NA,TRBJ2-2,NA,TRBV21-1,TGTGCCAGCACCCAAGTGCCCGGGGAGCTGTTTTTT,CASTQVPGELFF
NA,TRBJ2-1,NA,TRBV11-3,TGTGCCAGCAGCCCTCGGGACGGTTACAATGAGCAGTTCTTC,CASSPRDGYNEQFF
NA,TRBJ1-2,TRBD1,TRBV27,TGTGCCAGCAGACATGACAGGGTCGAGGGCTACACCTTC,CASRHDRVEGYTF
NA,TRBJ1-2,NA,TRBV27,TGTGCCAGCAGTTTAATCGGTGACGGAGGAGCCTATGGCTACACCTTC,CASSLIGDGGAYGYTF
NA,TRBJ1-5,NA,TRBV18,TGTGCCAGCTCACCTGCAGGAGGGGGCAATCAGCCCCAGCATTTT,CASSPAGGGNQPQHF
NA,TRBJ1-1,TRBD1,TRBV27,TGTGCCAGCAGTTCATACAGGGGGACTGAAGCTTTCTTT,CASSSYRGTEAFF
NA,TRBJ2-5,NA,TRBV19,TGTGCCAGTAGTCGAAATAGGGGACTCGGAGAGACCCAGTACTTC,CASSRNRGLGETQYF
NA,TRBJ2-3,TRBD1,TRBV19,TGTGCCAGTAGTGCCCGAGGGGGCGATACGCAGTATTTT,CASSARGGDTQYF
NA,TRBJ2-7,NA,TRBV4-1,TGCGCCAGCAGCCAAAGGAACCCACAGGGTCCCTACGAGCAGTACTTC,CASSQRNPQGPYEQYF
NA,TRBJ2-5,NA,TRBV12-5,TGTGCTAGTGGTTTGGATAGCGGGACCCAGTACTTC,CASGLDSGTQYF
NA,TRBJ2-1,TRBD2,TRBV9,TGTGCCAGCAGCGTAGTTAGCGGGAGTTGGTATGAGCAGTTCTTC,CASSVVSGSWYEQFF
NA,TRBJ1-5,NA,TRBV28,TGTGCCAGCAGTTTGCCCGGGGGCGGCAATCAGCCCCAGCATTTT,CASSLPGGGNQPQHF
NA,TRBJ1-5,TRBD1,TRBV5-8,TGTGCCAGCAGCCCACAGGGGGGACATAATCAGCCCCAGCATTTT,CASSPQGGHNQPQHF
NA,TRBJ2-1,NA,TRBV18,TGTGCCAGCTCACCAGCCGACAATGAGCAGTTCTTC,CASSPADNEQFF
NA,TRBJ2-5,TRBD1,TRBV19,TGTGCCAGTAGGCGTACCGGGACAGGGGGCCCCACGGAGACCCAGTACTTC,CASRRTGTGGPTETQYF
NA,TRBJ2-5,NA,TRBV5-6,TGTGCCAGCAGCTTGCCAGCGGCTCAAGAGACCCAGTACTTC,CASSLPAAQETQYF
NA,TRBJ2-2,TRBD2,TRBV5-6,TGTGCCAGCAGCTGGGGAGGGCCCGGGGAGCTGTTTTTT,CASSWGGPGELFF
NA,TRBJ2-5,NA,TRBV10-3,TGTGCCATCAGTGCACAGGGAGAGACCCAGTACTTC,CAISAQGETQYF
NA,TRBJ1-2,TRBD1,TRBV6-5,TGTGCCAGCAGTTACTCCCCCCAGGGGGAAGGCTACACCTTC,CASSYSPQGEGYTF
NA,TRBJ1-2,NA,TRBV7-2,TGTGCCAGCAGCTTAAACAGGGCCAATAACTATGGCTACACCTTC,CASSLNRANNYGYTF
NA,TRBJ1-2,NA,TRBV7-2,TGTGCCAGCAGCCCCGAGGGGATCAACTATGGCTACACCTTC,CASSPEGINYGYTF
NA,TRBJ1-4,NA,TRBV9,TGTGCCAGCAGCAAGACGGGACGATCTAATGAAAAACTGTTTTTT,CASSKTGRSNEKLFF
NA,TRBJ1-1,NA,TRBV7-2,TGTGCCAGCAGCTTCTCGTCAGTTGGCGTGAACACTGAAGCTTTCTTT,CASSFSSVGVNTEAFF
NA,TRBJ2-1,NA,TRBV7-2,TGTGCCAGCAGCTTTCCACAGGGAATTTACAATGAGCAGTTCTTC,CASSFPQGIYNEQFF
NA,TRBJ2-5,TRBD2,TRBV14,TGTGCCAGCAGCCAACTAGCGGGCGGGTTCCAAGAGACCCAGTACTTC,CASSQLAGGFQETQYF
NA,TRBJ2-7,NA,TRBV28,TGTGCCAGCAGCCGGGTTTGGCAGGCCGACGAGCAGTACTTC,CASSRVWQADEQYF
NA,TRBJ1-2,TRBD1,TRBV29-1,TGCAGCGTGGGGGCCGGGACAGACTATGGCTACACCTTC,CSVGAGTDYGYTF
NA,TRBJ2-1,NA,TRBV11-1,TGTGCCAGCAGTGTAAGCCTGGGCGGGGTCAGGGTCAATGAGCAGTTCTTC,CASSVSLGGVRVNEQFF
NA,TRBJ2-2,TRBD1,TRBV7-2,TGTGCCAGCAGCGACTCCCAGGGGGCTGGGGAGCTGTTTTTT,CASSDSQGAGELFF
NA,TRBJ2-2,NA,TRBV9,TGTGCCAGCAGCGCACCCACAGGGGGGGGCCCCGGCGGGGAGCTGTTTTTT,CASSAPTGGGPGGELFF
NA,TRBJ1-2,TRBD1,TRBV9,TGTGCCAGAAGACAGGGCCAGGGCTACACCTTC,CARRQGQGYTF
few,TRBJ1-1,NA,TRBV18,TGTGCCAGCTCGAGCGGCACTGAAGCTTTCTTT,CASSSGTEAFF